These 22 T cell receptor beta chains share one sample of origin, sequenced in a study of CD8 T cells in Susac syndrome. Random hexamers were used to reverse transcribe an amount of about 0.45 to 1 ug RNA. Each CDR3 protein gets one entry after TCRdb re-called the immunoSEQ multiplex PCR reads with MiXCR. This table holds over 100,000 distinct CDR3 sequences, approximately 91% found once. Source material: CD4+ T cells from PBMCs. The receptors originated from a human donor in good health.

The chain combines TRBV20-1 with TRBJ2-2; D remains unclear. CDR1 is DFQATT, CDR2 SNEGSKA, per germline (reference sequence). This CDR3 is built from 14 residues. The V end lost 2 bases, the J end lost 6 bases, and 13 bases lay between the germline ends. CDR3 sequence reads: CSARSRPRPGELFF. DNA for the CDR3: TGCAGTGCTAGATCTAGACCGAGGCCCGGGGAGCTGTTTTTT.

The chain employs TRBV15 and TRBJ2-2, with 9 bases aligning to TRBD2. The CDR3 is 17 residues long. J lost 2 bases, V lost 5 bases, and 9 bases had no gene match. From germline, CDR1 is LNHNV and CDR2 YYDKDF (reference sequence). In DNA form, the CDR3 reads TGTGCCACCAGCCGTAGCGGGAGTATCGGAAACACCGGGGAGCTGTTTTTT. Residues: CATSRSGSIGNTGELFF.

V is TRBV9 and J is TRBJ2-1; TRBD1 matches at 9 bases. Per the germline V gene, CDR1 is SGDLS and CDR2 is YYNGEE. The CDR3 is made up of 16 amino acids. Losses at the gene ends were 4 bases for V and 3 bases for J; bases not matched to a gene: 8. Written as DNA, the CDR3 is TGTGCCAGCAGCATTCGGGACAGGGACGTCTACAATGAGCAGTTCTTC. It encodes CASSIRDRDVYNEQFF.

The chain is built from TRBV6-1 and TRBJ2-5; 9 nucleotides agree with TRBD1. Germline assignment: CDR1 MNHNS and CDR2 SASEGT. This CDR3 is 14 amino acids long. The V segment lost 6 bases and the J segment 5 bases; nucleotides outside the gene matches: 7. CDR3 DNA sequence: TGTGCCAGCAGCGGGACAGGGAATCAGGAGACCCAGTACTTC. Protein sequence: CASSGTGNQETQYF.

The chain has TRBV7-2 and TRBJ2-2; 7 nucleotides agree with TRBD1. The germline gives CDR1 SGHTA, CDR2 FQGNSA. V shed 8 bases and J 7 bases; nucleotides not matched to a gene: 13. The CDR3 spans 15 residues. CDR3 nucleotide sequence: TGTGCCAGCGGCCTCCGACAGGGCGCCGGCGGGGAGCTGTTTTTT. Its protein is CASGLRQGAGGELFF.

The chain recombines TRBV6-5 with TRBJ2-7; D not resolved. V lost 6 bases, J lost 4 bases, and 7 bases lay in between. This CDR3 has 11 residues. Looked up from germline, CDR1 is MNHEY and CDR2 is SVGAGI. The CDR3 sequence is CASSRAYEQYF. In nucleotides, the CDR3 is TGTGCCAGCAGCCGCGCGTACGAGCAGTACTTC.

The V gene is TRBV20-1, the J gene TRBJ2-7, with D possibly TRBD1 on 5 matching bases. CDR3 length equals 18 residues. Trimming removed 0 bases at V and 2 bases at J, with 23 bases between. In germline, CDR1 is DFQATT, CDR2 SNEGSKA (reference sequence). DNA for the CDR3: TGCAGTGCTAGAGACGACCCTTGGGGCGGCAATTACGCCTACGAGCAGTACTTC. Encoded protein: CSARDDPWGGNYAYEQYF.

The chain is built from TRBV6-5 and TRBJ2-5; D gene ambiguous. The V gene's germline CDR1 is MNHEY and CDR2 SVGAGI. Trimming pared 0 bases from V and 3 bases from J, leaving 5 bases between. This CDR3 has 13 amino acids. CDR3 sequence (DNA): TGTGCCAGCAGTTACTCGAGGAAAGAGACCCAGTACTTC. Residues: CASSYSRKETQYF.

The V and J genes are TRBV4-3 and TRBJ1-1; possible D gene TRBD1, 6 bases. The CDR3 sequence is 17 residues long. Per the germline V gene, CDR1 is LGHNA and CDR2 is YSLEER. The V end lost 0 bases, the J end lost 3 bases, and 17 bases lay between the germline ends. The CDR3 is CASSQESQGLLDTEAFF. In nucleotides, the CDR3 is TGCGCCAGCAGCCAAGAGAGCCAGGGGCTGTTGGACACTGAAGCTTTCTTT.

The V and J genes are TRBV3-1 and TRBJ2-2, with D unresolved. Trimming left V 1 base short and J 6 bases short, with 6 bases between. CDR3 length: 13 amino acids. The germline CDR1 and CDR2 sequences are LGHDT and YNNKEL (reference sequence). CDR3 nucleotides: TGTGCCAGCAGCCAAGTTTGGGCCGGGGAGCTGTTTTTT. This codes for CASSQVWAGELFF.

This clonotype was detected once. This chain links TRBV12-3 or TRBV12-4 with TRBJ2-7; 9 nucleotides align to TRBD2. J was trimmed by 0 bases and V by 4 bases; bases with no gene match: 1. CDR3 length: 14 amino acids. CDR3 amino acids: CASSSSGISYEQYF. The DNA for the CDR3 is TGTGCCAGCAGTTCTAGCGGGATCTCCTACGAGCAGTACTTC.

V is TRBV5-1 and J is TRBJ2-7; a possible D gene is TRBD2 (5 bases). V lost 3 bases and J 3 bases, leaving 13 bases between the germline ends. The V gene's germline CDR1 is SGHRS and CDR2 YFSETQ. CDR3 size: 14 residues. The CDR3 reads CASSYREGIYEQYF. The CDR3 coding sequence is TGCGCCAGCAGCTACAGAGAGGGTATCTACGAGCAGTACTTC.

The chain has TRBV19 and TRBJ1-2, with unresolved D. CDR3 length: 11 amino acids. Trimming took off 10 bases at V and 8 bases at J, with 14 bases between the two ends. Germline CDR1 LNHDA, CDR2 SQIVND (reference sequence). Written as DNA, the CDR3 is TGTGCCACACAGTCTGGGGAAGGCTACACCTTC. Its protein product is CATQSGEGYTF.

The chain employs TRBV9 and TRBJ1-1; a weak D match, TRBD1 (5 bases). With 0 bases removed from V and 1 base from J, the gap between germline ends came to 7 bases. In germline, CDR1 is SGDLS, CDR2 YYNGEE. The CDR3 runs 14 residues. As DNA, the CDR3 is TGTGCCAGCAGCGTAGCCGGGACGAACACTGAAGCTTTCTTT. It translates to CASSVAGTNTEAFF.

V and J are TRBV29-1 and TRBJ1-1, with a tentative D call TRBD1 (5 bases). Trimming left V 5 bases short and J 4 bases short, with 20 bases between. This CDR3 region has 15 residues. Per the germline V gene, CDR1 is SQVTM and CDR2 is ANQGSEA. The DNA for the CDR3 is TGCAGCGTTCCCGGAGGGCAGGGTTGGAGCACTGAAGCTTTCTTT. Encoded protein: CSVPGGQGWSTEAFF.

The chain has TRBV2 and TRBJ2-1, with TRBD2 matching 15 bases. The CDR3 consists of 18 residues. V dropped 8 bases and J dropped 0; count of bases not matched to a gene: 8. Germline loops: CDR1 SNHLY, CDR2 FYNNEI. CDR3 bases: TGTGCCAGCGTAGGGACTAGCGGGAGGCAGAGCTCCTACAATGAGCAGTTCTTC. It translates to CASVGTSGRQSSYNEQFF.

This rearrangement joins TRBV27 to TRBJ2-2, with 7 bases matching TRBD1. This CDR3 comprises 18 residues. Germline V lookup: CDR1 MNHEY, CDR2 SMNVEV (reference sequence). V lost 7 bases and J lost 3; bases outside the gene matches: 17. The CDR3 sequence: CASISLGVGTADTGELFF. As DNA, the CDR3 is TGTGCCAGCATATCGCTCGGTGTGGGGACAGCCGACACCGGGGAGCTGTTTTTT.

The CDR3 loop reads CASSYGGEAFF. Written as DNA, the CDR3 is TGTGCCAGCAGTTACGGAGGTGAAGCTTTCTTT. This chain links TRBV12-3 or TRBV12-4 with TRBJ1-1; D not resolved. Between the trimmed V and J ends, which lost 4 bases and 7 bases, there was a span of 7 bases. The CDR3 consists of 11 residues.

This clonotype has just one count. The genes are TRBV7-2 and TRBJ2-5, with TRBD2 matching over 12 bases. V lost 5 bases and J lost 5; bases outside the gene matches: 3. Germline V gene sequence: CDR1 SGHTA, CDR2 FQGNSA. There are 14 residues in the CDR3. The CDR3 is CASSHTSGGETQYF. CDR3 nucleotide sequence: TGTGCCAGCAGCCATACTAGCGGGGGGGAGACCCAGTACTTC. The variable domain in full, with the rest retrieved from reference TRBV7-2 and TRBJ2-5, is GAGVSQSPSNKVTEKGKDVELRCDPISGHTALYWYRQSLGQGLEFLIYFQGNSAPDKSGLPSDRFSAERTGGSVSTLTIQRTQQEDSAVYLCASSHTSGGETQYFGPGTRLLVL.

V and J are TRBV7-2 and TRBJ1-1; D remains ambiguous. Trimming removed 3 bases from V and 0 bases from J, with 8 bases in between. CDR1 SGHTA and CDR2 FQGNSA come from the germline V gene. This CDR3 region has 14 residues. The CDR3 is CASSFKTVNTEAFF. CDR3 sequence (DNA): TGTGCCAGCAGCTTTAAGACGGTGAACACTGAAGCTTTCTTT. Supplemented by reference TRBV7-2 and TRBJ1-1, the full variable domain reads GAGVSQSPSNKVTEKGKDVELRCDPISGHTALYWYRQSLGQGLEFLIYFQGNSAPDKSGLPSDRFSAERTGGSVSTLTIQRTQQEDSAVYLCASSFKTVNTEAFFGQGTRLTVV.

This chain links TRBV2 with TRBJ2-5, with 10 bases identical to TRBD1. The germline CDR1 and CDR2 sequences are SNHLY and FYNNEI. V gave up 2 bases and J gave up 5 bases; unmatched junction bases: 5. The CDR3 loop spans 15 amino acids. CDR3 nucleotides: TGTGCCAGCAGTGAACGGACAGGGGGTAGGGAGACCCAGTACTTC. Its protein product is CASSERTGGRETQYF.

This clonotype has a handful of counts. The genes are TRBV27 and TRBJ2-7, with 9 bases identical to TRBD1. CDR1 is MNHEY and CDR2 is SMNVEV in the germline V gene (reference sequence). V dropped 3 bases and J dropped 1; count of bases not matched to a gene: 4. The CDR3 sequence is 15 residues long. The CDR3 region has the DNA TGTGCCAGCAGTTTCGGGACAGGGAGGTCCTACGAGCAGTACTTC. This encodes CASSFGTGRSYEQYF.